This TCR beta chain originates from a study of blood T cell repertoires in COVID-19. Overall study context: The cDNA or gDNA used as material had been derived from T cells, B-cell-depleted T cells, or PBMCs.

Authors' methods: The assay estimated nucleated cells by amplifying reference gene primers. Assay used: immunoSEQ multiplex PCR; TCRdb lists only in-frame clones, some missing. V and J calls and clone size are copied from that table; D and trimming were computed from the DNA. The repertoire holds approximately 54,000 clones, with roughly 76% as singletons. This CDR3 has 16 amino acids. V was shortened by 3 bases and J by 1 base, with 13 bases between the two germline ends. Germline CDR1 reads MDHEN; CDR2 reads SYDVKM. The clonotype originates from a woman in her fifties or sixties with acute or convalescent COVID-19. Source material: peripheral blood. The chain recombines TRBV28 with TRBJ2-1; a weak D match, TRBD2 (5 bases). The CDR3 bases are TGTGCCAGCAGTTTCCCAGCGGTCGGATCCTACAATGAGCAGTTCTTC. It translates to CASSFPAVGSYNEQFF.